Listed below are T cell receptor beta chains from one sample, sequenced in a study of identical twins. MiXCR, run by TCRdb on the 5' RACE reads, gives a single entry per CDR3 protein. Among some 690,000 distinct CDR3 sequences listed, around 21% were seen once. These data also featured in a second study, about T cells expressing NK-cell markers.

The sequenced material came from PBMCs. These receptors were taken from a woman under 30 in good health. CDR3s include the opening cysteine and the closing phenylalanine or tryptophan. Each record gives: D gene, clone size, V gene, J gene, CDR3 protein, CDR3 DNA. D genes are given only for firm matches. Where a row states a size, it is once, few, many or the class of an expanded clone; other rows omit it.

D gene: .; clone size: .; V gene: TRBV5-1; J gene: TRBJ1-5; CDR3 protein: CASSLAGNNQPQHF; CDR3 DNA: TGCGCCAGCAGCTTGGCAGGAAATAATCAGCCCCAGCATTTT
D gene: TRBD1; clone size: few; V gene: TRBV20-1; J gene: TRBJ2-1; CDR3 protein: CSAREGQGANEQFF; CDR3 DNA: TGCAGTGCTAGAGAAGGCCAGGGGGCGAATGAGCAGTTCTTC
D gene: .; clone size: many; V gene: TRBV3-1; J gene: TRBJ2-1; CDR3 protein: CASSQEGLSYNEQFF; CDR3 DNA: TGTGCCAGCAGCCAAGAGGGCCTCTCCTACAATGAGCAGTTCTTC
D gene: TRBD1; clone size: .; V gene: TRBV6-1; J gene: TRBJ1-5; CDR3 protein: CASRLGTGPNQPQHF; CDR3 DNA: TGTGCCAGCAGACTAGGGACAGGCCCAAATCAGCCCCAGCATTTT
D gene: .; clone size: few; V gene: TRBV7-9; J gene: TRBJ1-6; CDR3 protein: CASSSTLTSWNSPLHF; CDR3 DNA: TGTGCCAGCAGCTCCACACTCACGTCATGGAATTCACCCCTCCACTTT
D gene: .; clone size: .; V gene: TRBV20-1; J gene: TRBJ2-3; CDR3 protein: CSAHGTSSTDTQYF; CDR3 DNA: TGCAGTGCTCACGGGACTTCTAGCACAGATACGCAGTATTTT
D gene: .; clone size: .; V gene: TRBV11-2; J gene: TRBJ2-2; CDR3 protein: CASSLDAWRADTGELFF; CDR3 DNA: TGTGCCAGCAGCTTAGATGCCTGGAGGGCGGACACCGGGGAGCTGTTTTTT
D gene: .; clone size: .; V gene: TRBV29-1; J gene: TRBJ2-5; CDR3 protein: CSVPKGAGWETQYF; CDR3 DNA: TGCAGCGTGCCAAAAGGTGCAGGGTGGGAGACCCAGTACTTC
D gene: .; clone size: .; V gene: TRBV9; J gene: TRBJ1-4; CDR3 protein: CASSVSYATNEKLFF; CDR3 DNA: TGTGCCAGCAGCGTAAGCTACGCAACTAATGAAAAACTGTTTTTT
D gene: .; clone size: .; V gene: TRBV11-1; J gene: TRBJ2-2; CDR3 protein: CASSLMSPGGTVNTGELFF; CDR3 DNA: TGTGCCAGCAGCTTAATGTCTCCCGGCGGGACAGTAAACACCGGGGAGCTGTTTTTT
D gene: .; clone size: .; V gene: TRBV3-1; J gene: TRBJ2-5; CDR3 protein: CASSQGSLQETQYF; CDR3 DNA: TGTGCCAGCAGCCAAGGGAGTTTGCAAGAGACCCAGTACTTC
D gene: .; clone size: few; V gene: TRBV29-1; J gene: TRBJ2-7; CDR3 protein: CSVEGGIQYEQYF; CDR3 DNA: TGCAGCGTAGAGGGGGGCATTCAGTACGAGCAGTACTTC
D gene: .; clone size: few; V gene: TRBV20-1; J gene: TRBJ2-5; CDR3 protein: CSAGAGIQETQYF; CDR3 DNA: TGCAGTGCAGGGGCAGGGATCCAAGAGACCCAGTACTTC
D gene: TRBD2; clone size: .; V gene: TRBV20-1; J gene: TRBJ2-7; CDR3 protein: CSARPSGGTGEQYF; CDR3 DNA: TGCAGTGCTAGACCCAGCGGGGGCACGGGTGAGCAGTACTTC
D gene: TRBD1; clone size: .; V gene: TRBV20-1; J gene: TRBJ2-7; CDR3 protein: CSARQGAWEQYF; CDR3 DNA: TGCAGTGCTAGACAGGGGGCCTGGGAGCAGTACTTC
D gene: .; clone size: many; V gene: TRBV7-6; J gene: TRBJ2-7; CDR3 protein: CASSLAISAYEQYF; CDR3 DNA: TGTGCCAGCAGCTTGGCAATATCGGCCTACGAGCAGTACTTC
D gene: TRBD2; clone size: .; V gene: TRBV27; J gene: TRBJ2-5; CDR3 protein: CASSLGASGGQKTQYF; CDR3 DNA: TGTGCCAGCAGTTTAGGGGCTAGCGGGGGGCAGAAGACCCAGTACTTC
D gene: .; clone size: .; V gene: TRBV24-1; J gene: TRBJ2-3; CDR3 protein: CATSDPSSSGTDTQYF; CDR3 DNA: TGTGCCACCAGTGACCCCTCCTCTAGCGGCACAGATACGCAGTATTTT
D gene: .; clone size: .; V gene: TRBV7-9; J gene: TRBJ2-1; CDR3 protein: CASSLGQSGDNEQFF; CDR3 DNA: TGTGCCAGCAGCTTAGGGCAGAGCGGCGACAATGAGCAGTTCTTC
D gene: .; clone size: many; V gene: TRBV3-1; J gene: TRBJ2-2; CDR3 protein: CASSQPGELFF; CDR3 DNA: TGTGCCAGCAGCCAACCAGGGGAGCTGTTTTTT
D gene: TRBD1; clone size: .; V gene: TRBV12-3/TRBV12-4; J gene: TRBJ2-1; CDR3 protein: CASRDGTGGRDEQFF; CDR3 DNA: TGTGCCAGCAGGGACGGGACAGGGGGTAGAGATGAGCAGTTCTTC
D gene: .; clone size: few; V gene: TRBV3-1; J gene: TRBJ2-7; CDR3 protein: CASSVTGGEQYF; CDR3 DNA: TGTGCCAGCAGCGTCACTGGGGGCGAGCAGTACTTC
D gene: .; clone size: .; V gene: TRBV27; J gene: TRBJ2-5; CDR3 protein: CASSLAEARETQYF; CDR3 DNA: TGTGCCAGCAGTTTAGCGGAGGCTAGAGAGACCCAGTACTTC
D gene: .; clone size: few; V gene: TRBV7-8; J gene: TRBJ1-2; CDR3 protein: CASSLDERDTYGYTF; CDR3 DNA: TGTGCCAGCAGCTTAGATGAAAGGGACACCTATGGCTACACCTTC
D gene: .; clone size: few; V gene: TRBV9; J gene: TRBJ2-1; CDR3 protein: CASSVEVYNEQFF; CDR3 DNA: TGTGCCAGCAGCGTAGAAGTTTACAATGAGCAGTTCTTC
D gene: .; clone size: .; V gene: TRBV6-5; J gene: TRBJ2-7; CDR3 protein: CASSYSTKGRGEQYF; CDR3 DNA: TGTGCCAGCAGTTACTCGACCAAGGGTCGAGGCGAGCAGTACTTC
D gene: .; clone size: few; V gene: TRBV29-1; J gene: TRBJ2-5; CDR3 protein: CSVDQGRGETQYF; CDR3 DNA: TGCAGCGTTGATCAGGGTCGGGGGGAGACCCAGTACTTC
D gene: .; clone size: many; V gene: TRBV5-6; J gene: TRBJ2-7; CDR3 protein: CASSEGSYEQYF; CDR3 DNA: TGTGCCAGCAGCGAAGGGTCATACGAGCAGTACTTC
D gene: TRBD1; clone size: .; V gene: TRBV20-1; J gene: TRBJ1-2; CDR3 protein: CSATGTVLGEGYTF; CDR3 DNA: TGCAGTGCTACCGGGACAGTCCTTGGGGAAGGCTACACCTTC
D gene: .; clone size: many; V gene: TRBV29-1; J gene: TRBJ1-2; CDR3 protein: CSVETPNYSGYTF; CDR3 DNA: TGCAGCGTTGAGACTCCCAACTATTCTGGCTACACCTTC
D gene: .; clone size: few; V gene: TRBV12-3/TRBV12-4; J gene: TRBJ2-1; CDR3 protein: CASSLGGTITHGQFF; CDR3 DNA: TGTGCCAGCAGTTTAGGCGGTACTATAACTCATGGGCAGTTCTTC
D gene: .; clone size: few; V gene: TRBV20-1; J gene: TRBJ2-2; CDR3 protein: CSARSYNTGELFF; CDR3 DNA: TGCAGTGCTAGATCCTACAACACCGGGGAGCTGTTTTTT
D gene: TRBD2; clone size: .; V gene: TRBV4-2; J gene: TRBJ2-1; CDR3 protein: CASSQPGLAGSEQFF; CDR3 DNA: TGTGCCAGCAGCCAACCGGGACTAGCGGGGAGTGAGCAGTTCTTC
D gene: TRBD1; clone size: .; V gene: TRBV10-3; J gene: TRBJ1-2; CDR3 protein: CAISEADRGRRGYTF; CDR3 DNA: TGTGCCATCAGTGAGGCCGACAGGGGTAGGAGAGGCTACACCTTC
D gene: .; clone size: .; V gene: TRBV20-1; J gene: TRBJ2-7; CDR3 protein: CSAIRDIGSYEQYF; CDR3 DNA: TGCAGTGCGATCCGGGACATCGGATCCTACGAGCAGTACTTC
D gene: TRBD2; clone size: .; V gene: TRBV12-3/TRBV12-4; J gene: TRBJ2-1; CDR3 protein: CASSLGGSGTQHEQFF; CDR3 DNA: TGTGCCAGCAGTTTAGGGGGTAGCGGGACCCAGCATGAGCAGTTCTTC
D gene: TRBD2; clone size: few; V gene: TRBV5-1; J gene: TRBJ2-5; CDR3 protein: CASSNSLAGAQETQYF; CDR3 DNA: TGCGCCAGCTCAAATTCTTTAGCGGGGGCACAAGAGACCCAGTACTTC
D gene: .; clone size: .; V gene: TRBV3-1; J gene: TRBJ2-7; CDR3 protein: CASSQDHRGYEQYF; CDR3 DNA: TGTGCCAGCAGCCAAGATCATCGGGGGTACGAGCAGTACTTC
D gene: TRBD1; clone size: few; V gene: TRBV7-9; J gene: TRBJ1-2; CDR3 protein: CASSSDREITYGYTF; CDR3 DNA: TGTGCCAGCAGCTCCGACAGGGAGATCACCTATGGCTACACCTTC
D gene: TRBD2; clone size: .; V gene: TRBV6-5; J gene: TRBJ2-5; CDR3 protein: CASSYRLAGVETQYF; CDR3 DNA: TGTGCCAGCAGTTACCGCCTAGCGGGAGTAGAGACCCAGTACTTC
D gene: TRBD2; clone size: few; V gene: TRBV5-1; J gene: TRBJ2-7; CDR3 protein: CASRLLSGSYEQYF; CDR3 DNA: TGCGCCAGCAGGCTCCTAAGCGGGAGTTACGAGCAGTACTTC
D gene: TRBD2; clone size: few; V gene: TRBV20-1; J gene: TRBJ2-5; CDR3 protein: CSAQHSGGGETQYF; CDR3 DNA: TGCAGTGCTCAACACAGTGGGGGGGGTGAGACCCAGTACTTC
D gene: TRBD2; clone size: .; V gene: TRBV7-3; J gene: TRBJ2-1; CDR3 protein: CASSLRIGGAGGLIISYNEQFF; CDR3 DNA: TGTGCCAGCAGCTTAAGGATTGGTGGGGCGGGAGGTTTGATTATCTCCTACAATGAGCAGTTCTTC
D gene: .; clone size: many; V gene: TRBV6-1; J gene: TRBJ1-2; CDR3 protein: CASKSTGSNSWDGYTF; CDR3 DNA: TGTGCCAGCAAGAGCACAGGGTCTAATAGTTGGGATGGCTACACCTTC
D gene: TRBD1; clone size: few; V gene: TRBV9; J gene: TRBJ2-6; CDR3 protein: CASSVATGQVLSIAGANVLTF; CDR3 DNA: TGTGCCAGCAGCGTAGCTACCGGACAGGTACTATCCATTGCTGGGGCCAACGTCCTGACTTTC
D gene: .; clone size: few; V gene: TRBV20-1; J gene: TRBJ1-1; CDR3 protein: CSARDGKQLVWNTEAFF; CDR3 DNA: TGCAGTGCTAGAGATGGAAAGCAGCTTGTGTGGAACACTGAAGCTTTCTTT
D gene: .; clone size: few; V gene: TRBV12-3/TRBV12-4; J gene: TRBJ1-2; CDR3 protein: CASSTRLELNYGYTF; CDR3 DNA: TGTGCCAGCAGTACCCGACTGGAACTAAACTATGGCTACACCTTC
D gene: .; clone size: .; V gene: TRBV20-1; J gene: TRBJ2-3; CDR3 protein: CSARNSGEGDTQYF; CDR3 DNA: TGCAGTGCTAGAAACAGCGGAGAAGGGGATACGCAGTATTTT
D gene: TRBD2; clone size: .; V gene: TRBV6-5; J gene: TRBJ2-3; CDR3 protein: CASSYVGLGRDTQYF; CDR3 DNA: TGTGCCAGCAGTTACGTGGGACTAGGAAGGGATACGCAGTATTTT
D gene: .; clone size: once; V gene: TRBV7-2; J gene: TRBJ2-1; CDR3 protein: CASSLALASYNEQFF; CDR3 DNA: TGTGCCAGCAGCTTAGCTTTGGCCTCCTACAATGAGCAGTTCTTC
D gene: .; clone size: .; V gene: TRBV5-1; J gene: TRBJ2-1; CDR3 protein: CASSLTEGYNEQFF; CDR3 DNA: TGCGCCAGCAGCTTGACGGAGGGATACAATGAGCAGTTCTTC
D gene: TRBD1; clone size: .; V gene: TRBV12-3/TRBV12-4; J gene: TRBJ1-2; CDR3 protein: CASSFTPLGGRSNYGYTF; CDR3 DNA: TGTGCCAGCAGTTTCACTCCGCTAGGGGGCCGATCTAACTATGGCTACACCTTC
D gene: TRBD1; clone size: once; V gene: TRBV25-1; J gene: TRBJ2-7; CDR3 protein: CASSERGGQGFYEQYF; CDR3 DNA: TGTGCCAGCTCTGAGAGAGGTGGACAGGGATTCTACGAGCAGTACTTC
D gene: TRBD1; clone size: .; V gene: TRBV30; J gene: TRBJ2-7; CDR3 protein: CAWRAPGQGYEQYF; CDR3 DNA: TGTGCCTGGAGGGCCCCCGGACAGGGGTACGAGCAGTACTTC
D gene: .; clone size: .; V gene: TRBV20-1; J gene: TRBJ1-4; CDR3 protein: CSALDSGFGEKLFF; CDR3 DNA: TGCAGTGCTCTAGACAGTGGTTTCGGTGAAAAACTGTTTTTT
D gene: .; clone size: .; V gene: TRBV11-2; J gene: TRBJ1-2; CDR3 protein: CASSPKQGLQSYGYTF; CDR3 DNA: TGTGCCAGCAGTCCCAAGCAGGGGCTGCAGAGCTATGGCTACACCTTC
D gene: .; clone size: .; V gene: TRBV5-1; J gene: TRBJ2-3; CDR3 protein: CASSLVGYYTDTQYF; CDR3 DNA: TGCGCCAGCAGCTTGGTCGGCTATTACACAGATACGCAGTATTTT
D gene: .; clone size: few; V gene: TRBV6-1; J gene: TRBJ2-7; CDR3 protein: CASCAGRRYEQYF; CDR3 DNA: TGTGCCAGCTGCGCCGGGAGAAGATACGAGCAGTACTTC
D gene: .; clone size: .; V gene: TRBV7-6; J gene: TRBJ2-2; CDR3 protein: CASSHYTGELFF; CDR3 DNA: TGTGCCAGTTCACACTACACCGGGGAGCTGTTTTTT
D gene: TRBD2; clone size: .; V gene: TRBV5-1; J gene: TRBJ2-7; CDR3 protein: CASSSLAGDEQYF; CDR3 DNA: TGCGCCAGCAGCTCTCTAGCGGGAGACGAGCAGTACTTC